This TCR beta chain appears in the sequencing data of a study of cytomegalovirus exposure and HLA in healthy donors. Germline V gives CDR1 MNHEY, CDR2 SMNVEV (reference sequence). This CDR3 is 14 amino acids long. Trimming left V 4 bases short and J 14 bases short, with 23 bases between. The primer mix had 60 Vbeta and 13 Jbeta primers. Generated by immunoSEQ multiplex PCR, the TCRdb table keeps only in-frame clones and is missing some. Of about 190,000 clones detected, about 77% appear once; the ten largest clones hold 2.1%. The clonotype originates from a young woman in good health and CMV-seropositive. The V gene is TRBV27, the J gene TRBJ2-5, with D perhaps matching TRBD1 (6 bases). Sequencing input: PBMCs. CDR3 loop: CASSSNLQGYRCYF. The CDR3 nucleotides read TGTGCCAGCAGTTCGAATCTCCAGGGGTATCGTTGCTACTTC.